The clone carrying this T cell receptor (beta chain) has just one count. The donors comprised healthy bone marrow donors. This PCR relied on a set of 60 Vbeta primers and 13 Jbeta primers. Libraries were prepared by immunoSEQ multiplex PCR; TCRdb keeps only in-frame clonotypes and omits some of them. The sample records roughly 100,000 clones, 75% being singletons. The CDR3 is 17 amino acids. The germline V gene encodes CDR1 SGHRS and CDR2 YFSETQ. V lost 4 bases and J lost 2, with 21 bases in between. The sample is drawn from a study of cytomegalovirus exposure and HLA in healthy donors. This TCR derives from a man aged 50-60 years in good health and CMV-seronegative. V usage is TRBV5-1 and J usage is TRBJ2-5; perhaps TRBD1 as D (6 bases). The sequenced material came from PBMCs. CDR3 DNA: TGCGCCAGCAGCCCCCCCCCGTCCCGGCAGGGGCAAGAGACCCAGTACTTC. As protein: CASSPPPSRQGQETQYF.